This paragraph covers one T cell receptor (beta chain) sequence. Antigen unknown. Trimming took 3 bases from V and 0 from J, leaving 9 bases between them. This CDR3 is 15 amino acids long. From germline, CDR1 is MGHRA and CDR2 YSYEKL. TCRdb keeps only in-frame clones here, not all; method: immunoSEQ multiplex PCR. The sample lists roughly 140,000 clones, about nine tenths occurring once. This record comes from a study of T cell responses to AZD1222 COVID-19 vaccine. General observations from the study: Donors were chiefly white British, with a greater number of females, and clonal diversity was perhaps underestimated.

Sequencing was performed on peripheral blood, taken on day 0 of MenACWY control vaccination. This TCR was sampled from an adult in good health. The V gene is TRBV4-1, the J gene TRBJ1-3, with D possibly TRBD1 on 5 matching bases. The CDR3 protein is CASSQETVSGNTIYF. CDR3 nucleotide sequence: TGCGCCAGCAGCCAGGAGACAGTCTCTGGAAACACCATATATTTT.